This section outlines one T cell receptor beta chain sequence together with its context. This entry is derived from a study of blood T cell repertoires in COVID-19. Study information: In each case, the material was cDNA or gDNA derived from T cells, B-cell-depleted T cells, or PBMCs.

TCRdb's table, derived via immunoSEQ multiplex PCR, lists solely in-frame clones and lacks some. Altogether 150,000 to 200,000 clones are present, approximately 80% being singletons, with the ten largest covering approximately 12%. CDR3 length: 16 residues. Trimming cost V 3 bases and J 6 bases; bases outside gene matches: 8. Germline CDR1 and CDR2: MNHEY and SMNVEV (reference sequence). Living in about 25 US areas, the participants were between roughly 18 and 90 years of age. Cohorts were assigned according to the clinical history that participants reported. Sequences were obtained from PBMCs or T cells enriched from blood (not recorded which). The chain has TRBV27 and TRBJ1-6; TRBD1 matches at 7 bases. The sequence derives from a woman in her sixties who had recovered from COVID-19. DNA for the CDR3: TGTGCCAGCAGTTTTCAGCTCCAGGGGGGTAATTCACCCCTCCACTTT. Protein: CASSFQLQGGNSPLHF.